This T cell receptor beta chain is from a study of blood T cell repertoires in COVID-19. As for the study in general: Acute and convalescent COVID-19 specimens originated in the United States, Italy and Spain. T cells, B-cell-depleted T cells, or PBMCs supplied cDNA or gDNA.

Per the original methods: Scientists estimated how many nucleated cells there were by amplifying reference gene primers. Repertoires were generated with immunoSEQ multiplex PCR, while TCRdb's copy carries only in-frame clones and drops some. That table supplies the V and J calls and clone size; D and trimming were determined from the DNA. The sample has over 110,000 clones; 88% are singletons. The J segment lost 1 base and the V segment lost 5 bases, leaving 3 bases of the junction unmatched. This CDR3 contains 14 residues. Looked up from germline, CDR1 is SEHNR and CDR2 is FQNEAQ (reference sequence).

Sequencing used peripheral blood. The receptor was isolated from a human donor in a cohort sampled during active COVID-19. The rearrangement joins TRBV7-9 to TRBJ2-3; TRBD2 matches at 7 bases. The CDR3 loop reads CASSESGGTDTQYF. CDR3 sequence (DNA): TGTGCCAGCAGCGAGAGCGGGGGCACAGATACGCAGTATTTT.